The 10 T cell receptor beta chains reported below all come from one sample, sequenced in a study of beta chain features in type 1 diabetes (dated by TCRdb to the late 2010s). The library was built by means of the immunoSEQ multiplex PCR assay. The entire isolated RNA was reverse transcribed using the High Capacity cDNA Reverse Transcription Kit, and thus expressed TCRB transcripts were sequenced. Entries here come from immuneACCESS through TCRdb and include only in-frame sequences with V and J called. Some clones fail to appear in such tables; in the studies checked, an unresolved V gene covers under half of the shortfall, and the cause of the remainder is unknown. The sample records 150,000 to 160,000 clones, approximately 12% of which are singletons. The ten largest account for about 2% of the sample. The sequenced sample consisted of central memory CD4+ T cells from blood. These receptors all come from a man aged 18 to 35 in good health.

This clone has just a few counts. This CDR3 is CASSPGQVAGYEQYF. The CDR3 DNA follows: TGCGCCAGCAGCCCCGGACAGGTAGCCGGGTACGAGCAGTACTTC. J is TRBJ2-7 and V is TRBV5-1; 7 nucleotides match TRBD1. After removal of 4 bases from V and 4 bases from J, the junction contained 11 bases not matched to a gene. This CDR3 region has 15 residues. The germline V gene encodes CDR1 SGHRS and CDR2 YFSETQ. The complete variable domain, with remaining parts taken from reference TRBV5-1 and TRBJ2-7, reads KAGVTQTPRYLIKTRGQQVTLSCSPISGHRSVSWYQQTPGQGLQFLFEYFSETQRNKGNFPGRFSGRQFSNSRSEMNVSTLELGDSALYLCASSPGQVAGYEQYFGPGTRLTVT.

The rearrangement links TRBV4-3 to TRBJ2-7; 8 bases align to TRBD2. Germline V gene sequence: CDR1 LGHNA, CDR2 YSLEER. V was pared by 3 bases and J by 0 bases, with 7 bases of the junction left unmatched. The CDR3 loop spans 16 amino acids. In DNA, the CDR3 is TGCGCCAGCAGCCACCAAGCGGGGGTTCTCTCCTACGAGCAGTACTTC. It specifies CASSHQAGVLSYEQYF.

The chain uses TRBV5-4 and TRBJ2-7; TRBD2 matches 10 bases. Germline CDR1 reads SGHNT; CDR2 reads YYREEE (reference sequence). Trimming removed 1 base from V and 7 bases from J; junction bases left unmatched: 8. This CDR3 comprises 15 residues. The CDR3 nucleotides are TGTGCCAGCAGCTTGCGCGAAGCGGGAGGGCGGGAGCAGTACTTC. It yields the protein CASSLREAGGREQYF. Drawing the rest from reference TRBV5-4 and TRBJ2-7, the complete variable domain is ETGVTQSPTHLIKTRGQQVTLRCSSQSGHNTVSWYQQALGQGPQFIFQYYREEENGRGNFPPRFSGLQFPNYSSELNVNALELDDSALYLCASSLREAGGREQYFGPGTRLTVT.

The V call is TRBV6-6, the J call TRBJ1-5; a weak D match, TRBD1 (5 bases). Looked up from germline, CDR1 is MNHNY and CDR2 is SVGAGI (reference sequence). Trimming stripped 4 bases from V and 1 base from J, with 5 bases between. The CDR3 runs 13 residues. Here the CDR3 reads CASSWGSNQPQHF. For the CDR3, the DNA is TGTGCCAGCAGTTGGGGCAGCAATCAGCCCCAGCATTTT.

V is TRBV6-5 and J is TRBJ2-3; D is undetermined. There are 12 residues in the CDR3. Trimming removed 0 bases from V and 4 bases from J, with 2 bases in between. Germline CDR1 and CDR2: MNHEY and SVGAGI. CDR3 residues: CASSYSPDTQYF. The CDR3 DNA follows: TGTGCCAGCAGTTACTCCCCAGATACGCAGTATTTT.

In regard to this clone: The germline gene is not matched at one end of the junction; a read error may be the cause. This rearrangement joins TRBV4-3 to TRBJ1-4; 7 bases agree with TRBD1. In germline, CDR1 is LGHNA, CDR2 YSLEER. This CDR3 contains 12 residues. The CDR3 DNA is TGCGCCAGCAGCCAAGGCCCAGGGACAGCCCGTTTC. Translation gives CASSQGPGTARF.

This clone was observed many times. The chain links TRBV5-6 to TRBJ1-2; D unresolved. This CDR3 comprises 14 residues. CDR1 and CDR2 from the germline V gene are SGHDT and YYEEEE. With 4 bases removed from V and 0 bases from J, the gap between germline ends came to 10 bases. CDR3 in DNA: TGTGCCAGCAGCCTCTACGGGACTAACTATGGCTACACCTTC. This gives the protein CASSLYGTNYGYTF.

J is TRBJ2-3 and V is TRBV29-1; D possibly uses TRBD1 or TRBD2 (6 bases each). Germline loops: CDR1 SQVTM, CDR2 ANQGSEA. The CDR3 has 14 amino acids. The V end was cut by 3 bases, the J end by 0 bases, with 10 bases between. The CDR3 sequence: CSVDGGPSTDTQYF. CDR3 sequence (DNA): TGCAGCGTTGATGGGGGGCCTAGCACAGATACGCAGTATTTT.

There are many counts of this clone. This chain uses TRBV29-1 with TRBJ2-3; 10 bases are a match to TRBD2. The CDR3 contains 10 residues. CDR1 and CDR2 (germline): SQVTM, ANQGSEA. The V segment lost 4 bases and the J segment 13 bases; nucleotides outside the gene matches: 2. This CDR3 reads CSVGLAGEYF. CDR3 nucleotides: TGCAGCGTTGGTCTAGCGGGAGAGTATTTT.

This clone was picked up a small number of times. The chain joins TRBV27 to TRBJ2-4; D remains ambiguous. V lost 6 bases to trimming and J lost 8 bases, with 14 bases between them. CDR3 length equals 13 residues. Germline CDR1 reads MNHEY; CDR2 reads SMNVEV (reference sequence). The CDR3 reads CASSYLRSDIQYF. The CDR3 DNA is TGTGCCAGCAGCTACCTGAGGTCGGACATTCAGTACTTC.